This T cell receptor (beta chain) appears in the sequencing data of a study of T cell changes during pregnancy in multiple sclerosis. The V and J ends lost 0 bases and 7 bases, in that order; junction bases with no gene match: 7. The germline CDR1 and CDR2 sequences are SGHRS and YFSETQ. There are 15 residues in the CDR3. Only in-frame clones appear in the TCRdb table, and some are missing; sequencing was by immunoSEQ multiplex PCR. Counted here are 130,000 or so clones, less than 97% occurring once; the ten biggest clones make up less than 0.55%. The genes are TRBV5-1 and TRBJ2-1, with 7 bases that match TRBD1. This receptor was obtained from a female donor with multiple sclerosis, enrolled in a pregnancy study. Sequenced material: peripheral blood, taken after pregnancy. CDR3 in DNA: TGCGCCAGCAGCTTGGGTGCTTTACAGGGGAATGAGCAGTTCTTC. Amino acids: CASSLGALQGNEQFF.